This TCR beta chain comes out of a study of cytomegalovirus exposure and HLA in healthy donors. Study results and caveats: An analysis done earlier found most TCR beta V segments productive about 87% or about 30% of the time.

The study ran its PCR with 60 Vbeta and 13 Jbeta primers. Measured with immunoSEQ multiplex PCR; TCRdb has only the in-frame clones, and not every one. Of approximately 110,000 clones listed, roughly 80% were seen once; the top ten hold approximately 3.8%. In the case of this clone: Antigen unknown.

Per germline, CDR1 SGHDT and CDR2 YYEEEE. CDR3 length: 11 amino acids. The V and J ends lost 3 bases and 3 bases respectively, with 4 bases between them. V is TRBV5-6 and J is TRBJ2-7; no firm D call. The specimen was PBMCs. The source of this sequence is a woman aged 40 to 50 in good health and CMV-seronegative. The CDR3 sequence: CASSSYYEQYF. The CDR3 bases are TGTGCCAGCAGCTCGTACTACGAGCAGTACTTC.